The present entry profiles one TCR beta chain with its context. Antigen: not known. Assay: immunoSEQ multiplex PCR; the TCRdb copy retains only in-frame clones and omits some. This sample has around 95,000 clones, with 92% found just once. The sample originates from a study of T cell responses to AZD1222 COVID-19 vaccine. Study-level findings and limits: Across spike, vaccine-associated CD4 TCRs were found, dominant at 160-218 and 743-854.

The V end lost 5 bases, the J end lost 3 bases, and 16 bases lay between the germline ends. CDR1 and CDR2 (germline): SEHNR, FQNEAQ (reference sequence). The CDR3 is 16 residues long. The TCR originated in an adult in good health. Sequencing used peripheral blood, obtained on day 0 of AZD1222 vaccination. The rearrangement uses TRBV7-9 and TRBJ1-4; D is ambiguous. The CDR3 protein is CASSPPGVSPNEKLFF. The CDR3 region has the DNA TGTGCCAGCAGCCCGCCCGGCGTTTCTCCTAATGAAAAACTGTTTTTT.